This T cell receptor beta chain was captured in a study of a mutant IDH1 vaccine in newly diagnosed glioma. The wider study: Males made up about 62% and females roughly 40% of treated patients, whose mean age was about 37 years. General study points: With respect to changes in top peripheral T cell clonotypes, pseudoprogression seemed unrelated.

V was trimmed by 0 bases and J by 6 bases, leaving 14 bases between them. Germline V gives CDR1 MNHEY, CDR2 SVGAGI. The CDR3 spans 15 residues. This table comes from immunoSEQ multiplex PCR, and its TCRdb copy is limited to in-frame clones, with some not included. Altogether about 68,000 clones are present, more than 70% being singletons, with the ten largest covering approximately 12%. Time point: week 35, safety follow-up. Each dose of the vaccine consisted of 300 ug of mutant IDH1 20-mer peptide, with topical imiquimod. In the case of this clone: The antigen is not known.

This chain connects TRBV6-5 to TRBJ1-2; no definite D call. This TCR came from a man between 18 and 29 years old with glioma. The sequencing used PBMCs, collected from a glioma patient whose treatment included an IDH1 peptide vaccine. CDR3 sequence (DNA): TGTGCCAGCAGTTACTCGATCAATCGTATGGATGGCTACACCTTC. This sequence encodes CASSYSINRMDGYTF.